This passage covers 25 T cell receptor beta chains from one sample sequenced in a study of blood T cell repertoires in COVID-19 (dated by TCRdb to 2019 to 2021). The library was built by means of the immunoSEQ multiplex PCR assay. TCRdb mirrors the immuneACCESS table, restricted to in-frame sequences. Some clones are absent from its copies; in checked studies, under half trace to an unresolved V gene, and the reason for the others is unknown. The sample records some 250,000 clones, around 84% of which are singletons. The top ten constitute roughly 3.4% of the sample. The specimen was peripheral blood. These receptors all stem from a woman under 30 with acute or convalescent COVID-19.

The chain has TRBV18 and TRBJ1-2, with no clear D. This CDR3 spans 15 amino acids. The germline CDR1 and CDR2 sequences are KGHSH and LQKENI. V dropped 4 bases and J dropped 1 base, with 13 bases sitting between them. The CDR3 region is CASSRYTADNYGYTF. The CDR3 DNA reads TGTGCCAGCTCACGATATACGGCGGATAACTATGGCTACACCTTC.

The chain has TRBV11-2 and TRBJ1-4; D uncertain. CDR3 length: 14 residues. Germline CDR1 reads SGHAT; CDR2 reads FQNNGV. V lost 2 bases and J lost 8, with 12 bases in between. DNA of the CDR3: TGTGCCAGCAGCTTAAGTCGGCAGAGGGAAAAACTGTTTTTT. It codes for CASSLSRQREKLFF. Looking up the rest from reference TRBV11-2 and TRBJ1-4 gives the full variable domain: EAGVAQSPRYKIIEKRQSVAFWCNPISGHATLYWYQQILGQGPKLLIQFQNNGVVDDSQLPKDRFSAERLKGVDSTLKIQPAKLEDSAVYLCASSLSRQREKLFFGSGTQLSVL.

This chain links TRBV7-8 with TRBJ2-7, with D maybe TRBD2 (5 bases). This CDR3 has 14 amino acids. In germline, CDR1 is SGHVS, CDR2 FQNEAQ. V dropped 5 bases and J dropped 6 bases, with 17 bases sitting between them. CDR3 in amino acids: CASSPGWLAVEQYF. Written as DNA, the CDR3 is TGTGCCAGCAGCCCGGGGTGGCTAGCAGTCGAGCAGTACTTC. Filled out from reference TRBV7-8 and TRBJ2-7, the complete variable domain reads GAGVSQSPRYKVAKRGQDVALRCDPISGHVSLFWYQQALGQGPEFLTYFQNEAQLDKSGLPSDRFFAERPEGSVSTLKIQRTQQEDSAVYLCASSPGWLAVEQYFGPGTRLTVT.

A few counts support this clone. The chain carries TRBV7-6 and TRBJ1-3; 9 bases align to TRBD1. J gave up 3 bases and V 5 bases, and 5 bases lay outside the gene matches. This CDR3 is 15 amino acids long. The germline gives CDR1 SGHVS, CDR2 FNYEAQ. For the CDR3, the DNA is TGTGCCAGCAGCCTACAGGGGGCTGGTGGAAACACCATATATTTT. Translating gives CASSLQGAGGNTIYF.

V and J are TRBV6-5 and TRBJ1-2; D perhaps matches TRBD1 (5 bases). Trimming cost V 6 bases and J 2 bases, with 7 bases left between them. Germline CDR1 MNHEY, CDR2 SVGAGI. This CDR3 comprises 12 residues. CDR3: CASRAGNYGYTF. DNA of the CDR3: TGTGCCAGCAGGGCAGGGAACTATGGCTACACCTTC.

The chain recombines TRBV7-8 with TRBJ2-7, with 12 bases fitting TRBD2. The junction had 6 bases not matched to a gene; V was cut back by 1 base and J by 5 bases. The CDR3 totals 16 residues. CDR1 and CDR2 from the germline V gene are SGHVS and FQNEAQ. The CDR3 loop is CASSLGTSGRTHEQYF. The CDR3 bases are TGTGCCAGCAGCTTAGGAACTAGCGGGAGGACCCACGAGCAGTACTTC. The variable domain in full, with the rest retrieved from reference TRBV7-8 and TRBJ2-7, is GAGVSQSPRYKVAKRGQDVALRCDPISGHVSLFWYQQALGQGPEFLTYFQNEAQLDKSGLPSDRFFAERPEGSVSTLKIQRTQQEDSAVYLCASSLGTSGRTHEQYFGPGTRLTVT.

The V call is TRBV2, the J call TRBJ1-4; TRBD1 matches 11 bases. Germline CDR1 SNHLY, CDR2 FYNNEI. Germline trimming cut 4 bases from V and 5 bases from J; bases unmatched to any gene: 3. The CDR3 spans 15 residues. CDR3 bases: TGTGCCAGCAGTGCCCGGACAGGGGGCAATGAAAAACTGTTTTTT. It codes for CASSARTGGNEKLFF.

The chain combines TRBV6-5 with TRBJ2-7; tentatively, D is TRBD1 (7 bases). Trimming pared 6 bases from V and 1 base from J, leaving 10 bases between. CDR1 and CDR2 from the germline V gene are MNHEY and SVGAGI. The CDR3 runs 13 residues. The DNA for the CDR3 is TGTGCCAGCAGGGGGGGACAGTCCTACGAGCAGTACTTC. This codes for CASRGGQSYEQYF.

This CDR3 reads CASSLQSGEGTEAFF. The DNA of the CDR3 is TGCGCCAGCAGCTTACAATCAGGGGAAGGCACTGAAGCTTTCTTT. The chain recombines TRBV5-1 with TRBJ1-1, with TRBD1 as a possible D gene (6 bases). This CDR3 is 15 amino acids long. With 2 bases removed from V and 4 bases from J, the gap between germline ends came to 15 bases. Per the germline V gene, CDR1 is SGHRS and CDR2 is YFSETQ.

This rearrangement joins TRBV12-3 or TRBV12-4 to TRBJ1-3; no clear D. V dropped 4 bases and J dropped 5 bases, with 6 bases sitting between them. The CDR3 runs to 12 residues. The CDR3 reads CASSSSRNTIYF. CDR3 coding DNA: TGTGCCAGCAGTTCATCAAGAAACACCATATATTTT.

The chain joins TRBV7-8 to TRBJ2-3, with a tentative D call TRBD1 (6 bases). The CDR3 consists of 15 residues. V lost 3 bases to trimming and J lost 1 base, with 11 bases between them. Germline V lookup: CDR1 SGHVS, CDR2 FQNEAQ. The CDR3 DNA reads as TGTGCCAGCAGCTTCCAACAGGGCCGCACAGATACGCAGTATTTT. It codes for CASSFQQGRTDTQYF.

The rearrangement uses TRBV29-1 and TRBJ2-7; 7 nucleotides agree with TRBD1. The germline CDR1 and CDR2 sequences are SQVTM and ANQGSEA. The CDR3 runs to 17 residues. Trimming removed 6 bases from V and 0 bases from J; junction bases left unmatched: 17. DNA for the CDR3: TGCAGCGTCGCGCGGATCTCGGACAGGTCGATCTCCTACGAGCAGTACTTC. This codes for CSVARISDRSISYEQYF.

The chain uses TRBV11-3 and TRBJ2-7, with D possibly TRBD2 on 6 matching bases. The ends were cut back, 5 bases at V and 7 bases at J, with 18 bases in the middle. Per the germline V gene, CDR1 is SGHNT and CDR2 is YENEEA. This CDR3 contains 14 residues. The CDR3 region has the DNA TGTGCCAGCAGCCGCGGGACCCCCTTGGGGGAGCAGTACTTC. Its translation: CASSRGTPLGEQYF.

The chain employs TRBV13 and TRBJ2-3; D is possibly TRBD2 (6 bases). Germline CDR1 PRHDT, CDR2 FYEKMQ (reference sequence). V dropped 0 bases and J dropped 0 bases, with 10 bases sitting between them. The CDR3 sequence is 16 residues long. CDR3 in DNA: TGTGCCAGCAGCTTAGGGGAGGGGACTAGCACAGATACGCAGTATTTT. Translated, it gives CASSLGEGTSTDTQYF.

The chain joins TRBV19 to TRBJ2-1; 7 positions agree with TRBD1. This CDR3 is built from 16 residues. V was pared by 3 bases and J by 8 bases, with 13 bases of the junction left unmatched. Per germline, CDR1 LNHDA and CDR2 SQIVND (reference sequence). The CDR3: CASSIDEQGLIYEQFF. The CDR3 DNA reads TGTGCCAGTAGTATCGATGAACAGGGGTTGATCTATGAGCAGTTCTTC.

This chain connects TRBV6-5 to TRBJ2-7; D gene unclear. The CDR3 sequence is 14 residues long. The ends were cut back, 2 bases at V and 7 bases at J, with 15 bases in the middle. The germline gives CDR1 MNHEY, CDR2 SVGAGI. CDR3 nucleotides: TGTGCCAGCAGTTACGAGGTTTCTACGAGGGAGCAGTACTTC. Its protein is CASSYEVSTREQYF.

The count of this clone is one. V usage is TRBV28 and J usage is TRBJ2-5; 8 positions match TRBD2. This CDR3 is built from 13 residues. CDR1 and CDR2 from the germline V gene are MDHEN and SYDVKM. The trim removed 4 bases at V and 5 bases at J, leaving 3 bases unmatched. The CDR3 bases are TGTGCCAGCAGTTCTGGGACTAGTGAGACCCAGTACTTC. Translating gives CASSSGTSETQYF. The whole variable domain, remainder taken from reference TRBV28 and TRBJ2-5, is DVKVTQSSRYLVKRTGEKVFLECVQDMDHENMFWYRQDPGLGLRLIYFSYDVKMKEKGDIPEGYSVSREKKERFSLILESASTNQTSMYLCASSSGTSETQYFGPGTRLLVL.

The CDR3 here is CASSADRGRTEAFF. CDR3 DNA sequence: TGCGCCAGCAGCGCCGACAGGGGGCGGACTGAAGCTTTCTTT. The V gene is TRBV5-1, the J gene TRBJ1-1; 10 bases match TRBD1. This CDR3 is 14 amino acids long. Trimming removed 4 bases from V and 5 bases from J; junction bases left unmatched: 5. The germline V gene has CDR1 SGHRS and CDR2 YFSETQ. Full variable domain (remainder filled in from reference TRBV5-1 and TRBJ1-1): KAGVTQTPRYLIKTRGQQVTLSCSPISGHRSVSWYQQTPGQGLQFLFEYFSETQRNKGNFPGRFSGRQFSNSRSEMNVSTLELGDSALYLCASSADRGRTEAFFGQGTRLTVV.

The chain uses TRBV29-1 and TRBJ1-1; D is unresolved. Per germline, CDR1 SQVTM and CDR2 ANQGSEA. This CDR3 region has 16 residues. V lost 3 bases to trimming and J lost 4 bases, with 21 bases between them. The CDR3 is CSVERFVTAGSTEAFF. CDR3 DNA: TGCAGCGTTGAGCGTTTCGTTACTGCGGGGAGCACTGAAGCTTTCTTT.

The chain carries TRBV19 and TRBJ2-7; 15 positions agree with TRBD2. CDR3 size: 16 residues. Trimming took 4 bases from V and 5 from J; bases not matched to a gene: 6. CDR1 and CDR2 (germline): LNHDA, SQIVND (reference sequence). Written as DNA, the CDR3 is TGTGCCAGTAGTACCGGACTAGCGGGAGGGACGGACGAGCAGTACTTC. Encoded protein: CASSTGLAGGTDEQYF.

V gene TRBV27 combines with J gene TRBJ1-2; D is possibly TRBD1 (6 bases). V was cut by 2 bases and J by 4 bases, with 8 bases left in between. This CDR3 has 13 amino acids. CDR1 is MNHEY, CDR2 SMNVEV, per germline (reference sequence). The CDR3 nucleotides are TGTGCCAGCAGTTTAACAGGGAGCTATGGCTACACCTTC. Encoded protein: CASSLTGSYGYTF.

The chain links TRBV12-3 or TRBV12-4 to TRBJ2-7, with 7 bases identical to TRBD2. V was clipped by 6 bases and J by 9 bases; unmatched bases: 8. This CDR3 comprises 12 residues. CDR3: CASSRSGTAQYF. CDR3 coding DNA: TGTGCCAGCAGCAGAAGCGGGACCGCGCAGTACTTC.

As to this clone: At the DNA level, this CDR3 is encoded by other sequences in the same sample as well. The genes are TRBV3-1 (or the pseudogene TRBV3-2) and TRBJ1-5; tentative D call: TRBD1 (5 bases). Germline V gene lookup returns CDR1 LGHDT and CDR2 YNNKEL (reference sequence). V lost 1 base and J lost 7, with 8 bases in between. This CDR3 is 13 amino acids long. The CDR3 nucleotides are TGTGCCAGCAGCCAAGGCAGGGAACAGCCCCAGCATTTT. Translation: CASSQGREQPQHF.

This chain joins TRBV7-2 and TRBJ2-5; 12 nucleotides match TRBD1. Germline CDR1 SGHTA, CDR2 FQGNSA. The CDR3 totals 14 residues. Unmatched junction bases numbered 4, after V lost 6 bases and J lost 5 bases. For the CDR3, the DNA is TGTGCCAGCAGTAGGGACAGGGGGCTGGAGACCCAGTACTTC. Translating gives CASSRDRGLETQYF.

The chain combines TRBV29-1 with TRBJ2-3; no clear D. Looked up from germline, CDR1 is SQVTM and CDR2 is ANQGSEA. The CDR3 sequence is 12 residues long. V was trimmed by 6 bases and J by 1 base, leaving 8 bases between them. The CDR3 nucleotides are TGCAGCGTCCTCCCGGGCACAGATACGCAGTATTTT. Amino acid sequence: CSVLPGTDTQYF.